Below are 17 T cell receptor beta chains sequenced from a single sample in a study of graft-versus-host responses after intestinal transplantation. Their target antigens are unknown. Sequencing used immunoSEQ multiplex PCR; TCRdb keeps in-frame clones, though not all of them. This table holds some 86,000 clones, 75% to 95% found once. Sequenced here: unstimulated CD8+ T cells sorted from spleen or lymph node cells, sampled before intestinal transplant. The source is a human donor who received an intestinal transplant.

The chain couples TRBV5-5 to TRBJ2-5, with D possibly being TRBD1 or TRBD2 (6 bases each). The length of the CDR3 is 14 residues. V was shortened by 4 bases and J by 5 bases, with 15 bases between the two germline ends. Germline V gene lookup returns CDR1 SGHKS and CDR2 YYEKEE (reference sequence). The chain's CDR3 is CASSTYRAGETQYF. In DNA, the CDR3 is TGTGCCAGCAGCACCTACAGGGCGGGGGAGACCCAGTACTTC.

This clone was seen a single time. This chain uses TRBV5-4 with TRBJ1-6, with D maybe TRBD1 (5 bases). Germline values: CDR1 SGHNT, CDR2 YYREEE (reference sequence). This CDR3 contains 15 residues. V lost 2 bases, J lost 10 bases, and 16 bases lay in between. The CDR3 DNA is TGTGCCAGCAGCTTACGGGGCTTCGAGAGCTCACCCCTCCACTTT. Translating gives CASSLRGFESSPLHF.

The chain joins TRBV4-2 to TRBJ2-3; no clear D gene. Germline V gene lookup returns CDR1 LGHNA and CDR2 YNFKEQ. Trimming removed 0 bases from V and 5 bases from J, with 3 bases in between. The CDR3 sequence is 12 residues long. CDR3 sequence: CASSQDGDTQYF. The CDR3 coding sequence is TGTGCCAGCAGCCAAGATGGAGATACGCAGTATTTT.

This chain connects TRBV10-2 to TRBJ2-3; D may be TRBD2 (6 bases). The germline V gene encodes CDR1 WSHSY and CDR2 SAAADI. The CDR3 sequence is 17 residues long. V lost 6 bases, J lost 2 bases, and 21 bases lay in between. The CDR3 bases are TGCGCCAGCAGCGGGACTCCCGGAGGAATCTACACAGATACGCAGTATTTT. The encoded protein is CASSGTPGGIYTDTQYF.

V and J are TRBV9 and TRBJ2-2; perhaps TRBD1 as D (6 bases). The germline CDR1 and CDR2 sequences are SGDLS and YYNGEE. The V end was cut by 0 bases, the J end by 2 bases, with 20 bases between. This CDR3 has 19 amino acids. The CDR3: CASSVATLVGARNTGELFF. CDR3 DNA sequence: TGTGCCAGCAGCGTAGCGACGTTGGTGGGGGCTCGTAACACCGGGGAGCTGTTTTTT.

In its sample, this clone was seen a few times. This chain links TRBV5-5 with TRBJ1-1; D might be TRBD1 (6 bases). Germline CDR1 is SGHKS and CDR2 is YYEKEE (reference sequence). The CDR3 covers 16 residues. V was pared by 0 bases and J by 4 bases, with 16 bases between. Here the CDR3 DNA reads TGTGCCAGCAGCTTGGTACTTGGTGGAGGGGGCACTGAAGCTTTCTTT. Its protein product is CASSLVLGGGGTEAFF.

The chain combines TRBV5-6 with TRBJ2-2; D gene unclear. This CDR3 has 12 amino acids. V was clipped by 1 base and J by 5 bases, with 3 bases between them. Germline V gene sequence: CDR1 SGHDT, CDR2 YYEEEE. In DNA form, the CDR3 reads TGTGCCAGCAGCTTGTCGACCGGGGAGCTGTTTTTT. Encoded protein: CASSLSTGELFF.

V gene TRBV28 combines with J gene TRBJ2-3; D not resolved. From germline, CDR1 is MDHEN and CDR2 SYDVKM. The CDR3 has 12 amino acids. Trimming stripped 10 bases from V and 0 bases from J, with 8 bases between. CDR3 coding DNA: TGTGCCACCCATAGAAGCACAGATACGCAGTATTTT. Translation gives CATHRSTDTQYF.

This sequence joins TRBV4-1 and TRBJ2-5; possibly TRBD2 for D (5 bases). Between the trimmed V and J ends, which lost 3 bases and 9 bases, there was a span of 11 bases. From germline, CDR1 is MGHRA and CDR2 YSYEKL. The CDR3 is made up of 12 amino acids. Here the CDR3 reads CASSQDSVAQYF. The CDR3 region has the DNA TGCGCCAGCAGCCAGGACTCCGTGGCCCAGTACTTC.

The rearrangement joins TRBV5-1 to TRBJ2-7; a possible D gene is TRBD2 (7 bases). V was clipped by 3 bases and J by 4 bases, with 17 bases between them. Germline V gene lookup returns CDR1 SGHRS and CDR2 YFSETQ. The length of the CDR3 is 15 residues. The CDR3 reads CASSSDAGALYEQYF. The CDR3 nucleotides are TGCGCCAGCAGCTCGGATGCGGGGGCGCTATACGAGCAGTACTTC.

This chain links TRBV5-1 with TRBJ1-6; 8 bases agree with TRBD1. With 4 bases clipped from V and 3 bases from J, the junction kept 3 bases outside the gene matches. The germline V gene has CDR1 SGHRS and CDR2 YFSETQ. The CDR3 runs 15 residues. This chain's CDR3 is CASSGGQDYNSPLHF. CDR3 DNA sequence: TGCGCCAGCAGCGGGGGACAGGACTATAATTCACCCCTCCACTTT.

This chain connects TRBV5-4 to TRBJ2-1; 9 nucleotides line up with TRBD2. Looked up from germline, CDR1 is SGHNT and CDR2 is YYREEE (reference sequence). V shed 0 bases, J shed 1 base, and the junction held 11 bases outside the gene matches. The CDR3 has 19 amino acids. The CDR3 loop reads CASSLGRREGLPSYNEQFF. The CDR3 DNA sequence: TGTGCCAGCAGCTTGGGACGGCGGGAGGGCCTCCCATCCTACAATGAGCAGTTCTTC. Based on the CDR3 plus reference TRBV5-4 and TRBJ2-1, the full variable domain is ETGVTQSPTHLIKTRGQQVTLRCSSQSGHNTVSWYQQALGQGPQFIFQYYREEENGRGNFPPRFSGLQFPNYSSELNVNALELDDSALYLCASSLGRREGLPSYNEQFFGPGTRLTVL.

This chain connects TRBV6-5 to TRBJ1-2; 9 nucleotides match TRBD1. There are 15 residues in the CDR3. Trimming took 2 bases from V and 2 from J; bases not matched to a gene: 3. Germline-derived CDR1 and CDR2 are MNHEY and SVGAGI. CDR3 coding DNA: TGTGCCAGCAGTTACGGGACAGGGATGAACTATGGCTACACCTTC. As protein: CASSYGTGMNYGYTF.

The chain recombines TRBV6-5 with TRBJ2-1; 9 bases line up with TRBD1. The CDR3 runs to 15 residues. Germline CDR1 is MNHEY and CDR2 is SVGAGI. Trimming at V came to 5 bases and at J to 2 bases, leaving 4 bases not matched to a gene. The chain's CDR3 is CASSPGTGTYNEQFF. In nucleotides, the CDR3 is TGTGCCAGCAGTCCAGGGACAGGGACCTACAATGAGCAGTTCTTC.

V usage is TRBV19 and J usage is TRBJ1-1; no firm D call. Trimming cost V 2 bases and J 1 base, with 11 bases left between them. The V gene's germline CDR1 is LNHDA and CDR2 SQIVND (reference sequence). The CDR3 contains 15 residues. CDR3 in DNA: TGTGCCAGTAGTATAAATCCGGACGGGAACACTGAAGCTTTCTTT. This sequence encodes CASSINPDGNTEAFF.

V is TRBV6-5 and J is TRBJ2-7; 7 bases align to TRBD1. Losses at the gene ends were 6 bases for V and 2 bases for J; bases not matched to a gene: 10. Germline-derived CDR1 and CDR2 are MNHEY and SVGAGI. The CDR3 extends over 15 amino acids. The CDR3 spells CASSPYRGLPYEQYF. For the CDR3, the DNA is TGTGCCAGCAGCCCGTACAGGGGCCTACCCTACGAGCAGTACTTC.

The chain couples TRBV5-1 to TRBJ2-1, with TRBD2 identical over 8 bases. Germline V gene data show CDR1 as SGHRS and CDR2 as YFSETQ. V was pared by 2 bases and J by 16 bases, with 8 bases of the junction left unmatched. The CDR3 contains 12 residues. DNA of the CDR3: TGCGCCAGCAGCTTAACCGGGGGGGCGGTATTCTTC. Translated, it gives CASSLTGGAVFF.